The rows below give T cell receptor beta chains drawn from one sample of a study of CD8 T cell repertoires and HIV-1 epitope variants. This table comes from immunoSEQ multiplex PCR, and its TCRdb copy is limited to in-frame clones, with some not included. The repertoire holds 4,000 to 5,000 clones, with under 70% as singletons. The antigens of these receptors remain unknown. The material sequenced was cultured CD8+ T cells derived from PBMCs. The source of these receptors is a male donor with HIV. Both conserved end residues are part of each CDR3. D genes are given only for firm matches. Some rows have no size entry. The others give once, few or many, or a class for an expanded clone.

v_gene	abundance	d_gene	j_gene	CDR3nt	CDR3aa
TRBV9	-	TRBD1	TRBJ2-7	TGTGCCAGCAGTTCAGGGACAGGACCCTACGAGCAGTACTTC	CASSSGTGPYEQYF
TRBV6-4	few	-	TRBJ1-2	TGTGCCAGCCGGGGGGACGCCCATGGCTACACCTTC	CASRGDAHGYTF
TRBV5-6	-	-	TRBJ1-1	TGTGCCAGCAGCTCCCTCGGACAAGTTGAAGCTTTCTTT	CASSSLGQVEAFF
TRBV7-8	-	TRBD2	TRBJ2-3	TGTGCCAGCAGCCCCATCGGACTAGCGGGGGCCCCTTACACAGATACGCAGTATTTT	CASSPIGLAGAPYTDTQYF
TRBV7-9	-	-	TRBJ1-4	TGTGCCAGCACCCTAGCGGGGGAGGGTGAAAAACTGTTTTTT	CASTLAGEGEKLFF
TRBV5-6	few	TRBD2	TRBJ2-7	TGTGCCAGCAGCCCATGGACTAGCGGGAGTGGCGAGCAGTACTTC	CASSPWTSGSGEQYF
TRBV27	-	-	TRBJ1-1	TGTGCCAGCAGTTTATCGTCCCGGAATGAAGCTTTCTTT	CASSLSSRNEAFF
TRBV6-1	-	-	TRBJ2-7	TGTGCCAGCAGCGAGCATAACTCCTACGAGCAGTACTTC	CASSEHNSYEQYF
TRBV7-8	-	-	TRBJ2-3	TGTGCCAGCAGACCGGCTAGCACAGATACGCAGTATTTT	CASRPASTDTQYF
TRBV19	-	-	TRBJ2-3	TGTGCCAGTAGTAACCGGGTATCAGATACGCAGTATTTT	CASSNRVSDTQYF
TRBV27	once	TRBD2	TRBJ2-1	TGTGCCAGCAGTTTGGTAGCGGGGGGGCCAGGGAATGAGCAGTTCTTC	CASSLVAGGPGNEQFF
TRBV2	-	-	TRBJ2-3	TGTGCCAGCAGTGATGTTGGCGCCACAGATACGCAGTATTTT	CASSDVGATDTQYF
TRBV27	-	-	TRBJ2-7	TGTGCCAGCAGTTTAGACAGCCTTTCCTACGAGCAGTACTTC	CASSLDSLSYEQYF
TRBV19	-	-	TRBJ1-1	TGTGCCAGCGGGGGTAGGGAGGTGAACACTGAAGCTTTCTTT	CASGGREVNTEAFF
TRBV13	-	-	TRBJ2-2	TGTGCCAGCAGCTTAGCCACAAGGGGGGAGCTGTTTTTT	CASSLATRGELFF
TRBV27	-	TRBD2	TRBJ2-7	TGTGCCAGCAGTTCCGGACTAGCGGACTACGAGCAGTACTTC	CASSSGLADYEQYF
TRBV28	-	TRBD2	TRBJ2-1	TGTGCCAGCAGTCTCACTAGCGGGAGGTGGTCCTACAATGAGCAGTTCTTC	CASSLTSGRWSYNEQFF